Each of the 22 T cell receptor beta chains below was sequenced from the same sample in a study of blood T cell repertoires in COVID-19. The repertoire was sequenced with immunoSEQ multiplex PCR; TCRdb's copy has only in-frame clones and lacks some. The table has about 46,000 clones, approximately 86% seen once. Source material: PBMCs or T cells enriched from blood (not recorded which). The receptors derive from a woman aged 50 to 65 who had recovered from COVID-19.

The chain employs TRBV24-1 and TRBJ2-1; 8 bases map to TRBD2. J lost 1 base, V lost 7 bases, and 5 bases had no gene match. The CDR3 runs 15 residues. The germline V gene has CDR1 KGHDR and CDR2 SFDVKD. CDR3 protein: CATRGRGESYNEQFF. The DNA of the CDR3 is TGTGCCACCAGGGGGCGGGGGGAGTCCTACAATGAGCAGTTCTTC.

CDR3 protein: CASSQGQEGPFF. The CDR3 DNA follows: TGTGCCAGCAGTCAGGGACAGGAGGGCCCATTCTTC. The genes are TRBV12-3 or TRBV12-4 and TRBJ2-1; 8 nucleotides line up with TRBD1. V was pared by 5 bases and J by 16 bases, with 10 bases of the junction left unmatched. The CDR3 covers 12 residues.

J is TRBJ2-3 and V is TRBV15, with 7 bases identical to TRBD2. Losses at the gene ends were 7 bases for V and 0 bases for J; bases not matched to a gene: 7. This CDR3 has 15 amino acids. Germline V CDR1 and CDR2: LNHNV, YYDKDF (reference sequence). This chain's CDR3 is CATKTGGGSTDTQYF. The CDR3 DNA is TGTGCCACCAAAACCGGCGGGGGTAGCACAGATACGCAGTATTTT.

This sequence joins TRBV6-1 and TRBJ1-2; 8 bases match TRBD1. The CDR3 consists of 16 residues. V was pared by 4 bases and J by 4 bases, with 11 bases of the junction left unmatched. In germline, CDR1 is MNHNS, CDR2 SASEGT. Here the CDR3 DNA reads TGTGCCAGCAGTGGGAGAGGGACAGGTGACGTCTATGGCTACACCTTC. It specifies CASSGRGTGDVYGYTF.

The chain has TRBV30 and TRBJ1-5; 7 bases line up with TRBD1. Per germline, CDR1 GTSNPN and CDR2 SVGIG (reference sequence). CDR3 length equals 15 residues. Trimming removed 3 bases from V and 5 bases from J; junction bases left unmatched: 10. The DNA for the CDR3 is TGTGCCTGGAGCACAGGGGCACTTGAAGATCAGCCCCAGCATTTT. It translates to CAWSTGALEDQPQHF.

This clone was recorded once. The rearrangement uses TRBV12-3 or TRBV12-4 and TRBJ1-1; no firm D call. The CDR3 consists of 13 residues. With 3 bases removed from V and 7 bases from J, the gap between germline ends came to 12 bases. CDR3 in DNA: TGTGCCAGCAGTTTTACCGGGTCTGATGAAGCTTTCTTT. Residues: CASSFTGSDEAFF.

The chain links TRBV4-3 to TRBJ2-1, with 10 bases that match TRBD1. J gave up 7 bases and V 3 bases, and 12 bases lay outside the gene matches. The CDR3 sequence is 17 residues long. Germline CDR1 reads LGHNA; CDR2 reads YSLEER. CDR3: CASSHGGDRGRRNEQFF. In DNA form, the CDR3 reads TGCGCCAGCAGCCATGGTGGTGACAGGGGGCGACGGAATGAGCAGTTCTTC.

The chain has TRBV11-2 and TRBJ2-2; 9 bases are shared with TRBD1. CDR3 length equals 18 residues. Germline CDR1 SGHAT, CDR2 FQNNGV. After removal of 2 bases from V and 6 bases from J, the junction contained 13 bases not matched to a gene. CDR3 region: CASSLNDGRTGVPGELFF. The CDR3 nucleotides are TGTGCCAGCAGCTTAAACGACGGGAGGACAGGGGTTCCCGGGGAGCTGTTTTTT. The full variable domain, in which reference TRBV11-2 and TRBJ2-2 provide the parts outside the CDR3, is EAGVAQSPRYKIIEKRQSVAFWCNPISGHATLYWYQQILGQGPKLLIQFQNNGVVDDSQLPKDRFSAERLKGVDSTLKIQPAKLEDSAVYLCASSLNDGRTGVPGELFFGEGSRLTVL.

This rearrangement joins TRBV6-5 to TRBJ2-6; 7 bases map to TRBD2. V shed 6 bases and J 2 bases; nucleotides not matched to a gene: 4. This CDR3 contains 15 residues. From germline, CDR1 is MNHEY and CDR2 SVGAGI. The CDR3 here is CASRAAGAGANVLTF. CDR3 DNA: TGTGCCAGCAGGGCCGCGGGGGCTGGGGCCAACGTCCTGACTTTC.

V gene TRBV19 combines with J gene TRBJ1-4, with D perhaps TRBD1 (6 bases). The CDR3 has 15 residues. V gave up 4 bases and J gave up 7 bases, with 16 bases separating them. CDR1 and CDR2 (germline): LNHDA, SQIVND (reference sequence). CDR3 sequence reads: CASSNHRDEGEKLFF. In nucleotides, the CDR3 is TGTGCCAGTAGTAACCACAGGGATGAAGGTGAAAAACTGTTTTTT.

This sequence joins TRBV7-9 and TRBJ1-3, with TRBD1 matching 9 bases. Unmatched junction bases numbered 12, after V lost 3 bases and J lost 3 bases. CDR1 is SEHNR and CDR2 is FQNEAQ in the germline V gene (reference sequence). The CDR3 is made up of 18 amino acids. The CDR3 sequence: CASSLLYGQGQGGNTIYF. The DNA for the CDR3 is TGTGCCAGCAGCTTGCTATACGGACAGGGGCAAGGTGGAAACACCATATATTTT.

This clone occurred once. V usage is TRBV28 and J usage is TRBJ1-4; 9 bases are shared with TRBD1. CDR3 length: 15 amino acids. Looked up from germline, CDR1 is MDHEN and CDR2 is SYDVKM. The trim removed 5 bases at V and 5 bases at J, leaving 6 bases unmatched. For the CDR3, the DNA is TGTGCCAGCAGTGTTACGGGGACAGGGAATGAAAAACTGTTTTTT. Translating gives CASSVTGTGNEKLFF. Looking up the rest from reference TRBV28 and TRBJ1-4 gives the full variable domain: DVKVTQSSRYLVKRTGEKVFLECVQDMDHENMFWYRQDPGLGLRLIYFSYDVKMKEKGDIPEGYSVSREKKERFSLILESASTNQTSMYLCASSVTGTGNEKLFFGSGTQLSVL.

The chain recombines TRBV6-5 with TRBJ1-1, with D perhaps TRBD1 (5 bases). The CDR3 is 13 amino acids. Germline CDR1 MNHEY, CDR2 SVGAGI. Trimming took off 4 bases at V and 1 base at J, with 7 bases between the two ends. Here the CDR3 reads CASSWGRNTEAFF. The CDR3 region has the DNA TGTGCCAGCAGTTGGGGCAGGAACACTGAAGCTTTCTTT.

The rearrangement joins TRBV7-9 to TRBJ1-1; D remains ambiguous. V was trimmed by 4 bases and J by 5 bases, leaving 14 bases between them. The CDR3 is made up of 14 amino acids. Germline values: CDR1 SEHNR, CDR2 FQNEAQ (reference sequence). The DNA of the CDR3 is TGTGCCAGCAGCTCTCTAATCACCGGGACTGAAGCTTTCTTT. Its protein is CASSSLITGTEAFF.

The chain carries TRBV28 and TRBJ1-2; D perhaps matches TRBD1 (5 bases). Germline CDR1 MDHEN, CDR2 SYDVKM. The CDR3 is 17 amino acids. V was clipped by 4 bases and J by 3 bases, with 21 bases between them. The CDR3 sequence: CASSSPVGREGDYGYTF. CDR3 nucleotides: TGTGCCAGCAGTTCCCCAGTGGGCAGGGAAGGGGACTATGGCTACACCTTC.

The rearrangement links TRBV4-1 to TRBJ1-6; 8 nucleotides agree with TRBD1. Trimming at V came to 3 bases and at J to 4 bases, leaving 8 bases not matched to a gene. This CDR3 has 17 residues. The germline CDR1 and CDR2 sequences are MGHRA and YSYEKL. The CDR3 loop is CASSQQDRDYYNSPLHF. In nucleotides, the CDR3 is TGCGCCAGCAGCCAGCAGGACAGGGATTATTATAATTCACCCCTCCACTTT.

The chain has TRBV5-4 and TRBJ1-1; the D gene is possibly TRBD1 (5 bases). Germline CDR1 and CDR2: SGHNT and YYREEE (reference sequence). This CDR3 has 14 residues. Deletions cut 0 bases from V and 3 bases from J, with 9 bases between. CDR3 in amino acids: CASSLEPTDTEAFF. The CDR3 DNA reads TGTGCCAGCAGCTTGGAACCGACAGACACTGAAGCTTTCTTT. The full variable domain, rest sourced from reference TRBV5-4 and TRBJ1-1, is ETGVTQSPTHLIKTRGQQVTLRCSSQSGHNTVSWYQQALGQGPQFIFQYYREEENGRGNFPPRFSGLQFPNYSSELNVNALELDDSALYLCASSLEPTDTEAFFGQGTRLTVV.

The chain joins TRBV5-6 to TRBJ2-1, with 7 bases that match TRBD1. J was trimmed by 4 bases and V by 4 bases; bases with no gene match: 2. This CDR3 spans 13 amino acids. Germline V gene data show CDR1 as SGHDT and CDR2 as YYEEEE. The CDR3: CASSTGQYNEQFF. DNA for the CDR3: TGTGCCAGCAGCACGGGACAGTACAATGAGCAGTTCTTC.

The chain uses TRBV4-1 and TRBJ1-2; TRBD1 matches at 9 bases. CDR1 is MGHRA and CDR2 is YSYEKL in the germline V gene. This CDR3 has 16 residues. The trim removed 1 base at V and 0 bases at J, leaving 3 bases unmatched. The CDR3 DNA sequence: TGCGCCAGCAGCCAAGTTGACAGGGGGACTAACTATGGCTACACCTTC. Protein sequence: CASSQVDRGTNYGYTF.

The J gene is TRBJ1-2, the V gene TRBV9, with 8 bases matching TRBD1. With V trimmed by 4 bases and J by 3 bases, 8 bases remained unmatched. Germline lookup yields CDR1 SGDLS and CDR2 YYNGEE. The CDR3 extends over 15 amino acids. CDR3 coding DNA: TGTGCCAGCAGCCGGGCGACAGGGGTGGACTATGGCTACACCTTC. It translates to CASSRATGVDYGYTF.

The chain has TRBV11-2 and TRBJ2-1; maybe TRBD2 (6 bases). V gave up 0 bases and J gave up 4 bases, with 19 bases separating them. The V gene's germline CDR1 is SGHAT and CDR2 FQNNGV. The CDR3 totals 18 residues. The CDR3 DNA reads TGTGCCAGCAGCTTAGAAGGGCAGGCGGGATTTCCTTACAATGAGCAGTTCTTC. It codes for CASSLEGQAGFPYNEQFF.

The DNA for the CDR3 is TGTGCCACCAGTGATTTTAGGCTCGGGGCAGATACGCAGTATTTT. Amino acid sequence: CATSDFRLGADTQYF. The chain links TRBV24-1 to TRBJ2-3; weak D call: TRBD2 (5 bases). V lost 1 base and J 4 bases, leaving 11 bases between the germline ends. Germline V gene data show CDR1 as KGHDR and CDR2 as SFDVKD. There are 15 residues in the CDR3.